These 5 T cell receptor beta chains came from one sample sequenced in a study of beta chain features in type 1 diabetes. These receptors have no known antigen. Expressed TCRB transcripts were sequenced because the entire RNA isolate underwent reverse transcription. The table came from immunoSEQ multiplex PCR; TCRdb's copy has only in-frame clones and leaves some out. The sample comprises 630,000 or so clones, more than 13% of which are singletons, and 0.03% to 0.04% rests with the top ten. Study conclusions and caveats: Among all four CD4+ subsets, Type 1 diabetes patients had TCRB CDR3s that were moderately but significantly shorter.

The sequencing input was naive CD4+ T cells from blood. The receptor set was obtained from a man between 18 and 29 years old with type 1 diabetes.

CDR3 amino acids: CASSQVTAGTSYEQYF. The CDR3 bases are TGTGCCAGCAGCCAAGTAACGGCAGGGACCTCCTACGAGCAGTACTTC. The V and J genes are TRBV4-2 and TRBJ2-7; either TRBD1 or TRBD2 may supply D (5 bases each). V was shortened by 1 base and J by 0 bases, with 13 bases between the two germline ends. Per germline, CDR1 LGHNA and CDR2 YNFKEQ. This CDR3 comprises 16 residues.

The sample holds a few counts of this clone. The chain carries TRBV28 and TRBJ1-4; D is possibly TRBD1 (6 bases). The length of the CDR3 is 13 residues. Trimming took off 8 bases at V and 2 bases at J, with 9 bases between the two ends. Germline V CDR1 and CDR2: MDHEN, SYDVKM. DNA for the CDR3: TGTGCCAGCGAAGACAGGACTAATGAAAAACTGTTTTTT. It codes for CASEDRTNEKLFF. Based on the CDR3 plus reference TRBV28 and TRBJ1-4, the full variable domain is DVKVTQSSRYLVKRTGEKVFLECVQDMDHENMFWYRQDPGLGLRLIYFSYDVKMKEKGDIPEGYSVSREKKERFSLILESASTNQTSMYLCASEDRTNEKLFFGSGTQLSVL.

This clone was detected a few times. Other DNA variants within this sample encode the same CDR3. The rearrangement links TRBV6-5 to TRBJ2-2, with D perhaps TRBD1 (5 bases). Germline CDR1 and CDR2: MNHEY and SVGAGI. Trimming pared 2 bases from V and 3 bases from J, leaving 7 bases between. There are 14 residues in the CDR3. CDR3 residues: CASSYSRDTGELFF. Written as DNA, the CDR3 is TGTGCCAGCAGTTACAGCAGGGACACCGGGGAGCTGTTTTTT.

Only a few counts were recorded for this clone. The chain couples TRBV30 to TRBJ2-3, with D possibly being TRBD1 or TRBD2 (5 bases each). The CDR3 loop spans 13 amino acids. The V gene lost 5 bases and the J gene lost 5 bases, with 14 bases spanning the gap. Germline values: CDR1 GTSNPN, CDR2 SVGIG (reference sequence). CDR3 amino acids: CAWGSGAEDTQYF. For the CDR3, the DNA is TGTGCCTGGGGGTCCGGGGCCGAAGATACGCAGTATTTT.

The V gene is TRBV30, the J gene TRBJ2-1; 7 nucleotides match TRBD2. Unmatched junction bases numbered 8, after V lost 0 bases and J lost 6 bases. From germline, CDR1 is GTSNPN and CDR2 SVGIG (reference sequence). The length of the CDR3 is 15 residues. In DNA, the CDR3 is TGTGCCTGGAGTGTACCCCGGGGGGATGGCAATGAGCAGTTCTTC. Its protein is CAWSVPRGDGNEQFF.